What follows are 21 T cell receptor beta chains derived from one specimen sequenced in a study of sequential checkpoint blockade in melanoma. Treatment noted: randomized to nivolumab then ipilimumab (arm A) or the reverse (arm B). Some clones are missing from TCRdb's copy, which holds only in-frame ones; the method was immunoSEQ multiplex PCR. The sample contains just over 15,000 clones, around 77% of which appear only once. The sample in question was CD8+ T cells sorted from blood (inferred from file names), obtained from a patient given nivolumab and ipilimumab in sequence. These receptors all stem from a human donor with melanoma.

The chain joins TRBV5-6 to TRBJ2-5; tentative D call: TRBD1 (6 bases). CDR1 SGHDT and CDR2 YYEEEE come from the germline V gene. The CDR3 extends over 14 amino acids. V lost 4 bases and J 2 bases, leaving 12 bases between the germline ends. The CDR3 reads CASSPSQGQETQYF. The CDR3 DNA sequence: TGTGCCAGCAGCCCCTCGCAGGGGCAAGAGACCCAGTACTTC.

The J gene is TRBJ2-5, the V gene TRBV6-5; 7 bases agree with TRBD1. The V segment lost 2 bases and the J segment 3 bases; nucleotides outside the gene matches: 3. The CDR3 sequence is 14 residues long. CDR1 and CDR2 (germline): MNHEY, SVGAGI. Here the CDR3 reads CASSYGQAEETQYF. DNA of the CDR3: TGTGCCAGCAGTTACGGACAGGCGGAAGAGACCCAGTACTTC.

Judged by abundance, this clone is medium-sized. The chain links TRBV10-3 to TRBJ1-1; D is undetermined. Trimming took off 2 bases at V and 5 bases at J, with 12 bases between the two ends. The CDR3 has 14 residues. The germline V gene encodes CDR1 ENHRY and CDR2 SYGVKD. The CDR3 nucleotides are TGTGCCATCAGTGAGAGTTTCGGAGGGACTGAAGCTTTCTTT. Translation: CAISESFGGTEAFF.

Here the CDR3 DNA reads TGCAGCGTTGAAAGGGCGGCGGGGAACCAAGAGACCCAGTACTTC. Translating gives CSVERAAGNQETQYF. The chain carries TRBV29-1 and TRBJ2-5; TRBD2 is a possible D gene (6 bases). The V gene lost 2 bases and the J gene lost 0 bases, with 13 bases spanning the gap. CDR3 length equals 15 residues. Germline values: CDR1 SQVTM, CDR2 ANQGSEA.

The V call is TRBV28, the J call TRBJ2-7; perhaps TRBD2 as D (5 bases). Trimming left V 10 bases short and J 0 bases short, with 16 bases between. The CDR3 extends over 14 amino acids. The germline V gene has CDR1 MDHEN and CDR2 SYDVKM. The CDR3 sequence is CATSREAYSYEQYF. CDR3 in DNA: TGTGCCACTTCACGGGAAGCGTACTCCTACGAGCAGTACTTC.

Turning to this clone: This sample includes further DNA sequences coding for the same CDR3. The chain employs TRBV10-2 and TRBJ2-3; 12 bases agree with TRBD2. The CDR3 totals 15 residues. V was clipped by 6 bases and J by 4 bases; unmatched bases: 5. Looked up from germline, CDR1 is WSHSY and CDR2 is SAAADI. CDR3 protein: CASRPGLAGPDTQYF. Here the CDR3 DNA reads TGCGCCAGCAGACCGGGACTAGCGGGCCCAGATACGCAGTATTTT.

J is TRBJ2-7 and V is TRBV4-1, with a possible D match to TRBD2 (6 bases). The CDR3 is 15 amino acids. Per the germline V gene, CDR1 is MGHRA and CDR2 is YSYEKL. V lost 0 bases to trimming and J lost 2 bases, with 11 bases between them. DNA of the CDR3: TGCGCCAGCAGCCAAGATTCGCGGGAAACCTACGAGCAGTACTTC. As protein: CASSQDSRETYEQYF.

A single count supports this clone. The chain carries TRBV4-1 and TRBJ1-5, with 8 nucleotides matching TRBD1. The CDR3 covers 17 residues. Looked up from germline, CDR1 is MGHRA and CDR2 is YSYEKL. V lost 5 bases to trimming and J lost 5 bases; unmatched junction nucleotides: 14. For the CDR3, the DNA is TGCGCCAGCAGCGCTTCACCGGGACAGGTCTCCTATCAGCCCCAGCATTTT. This sequence encodes CASSASPGQVSYQPQHF.

The V gene is TRBV7-9, the J gene TRBJ2-5; unclear D gene. Between the trimmed V and J ends, which lost 6 bases and 5 bases, there was a span of 19 bases. Germline V gene sequence: CDR1 SEHNR, CDR2 FQNEAQ (reference sequence). The CDR3 loop spans 15 amino acids. CDR3 nucleotides: TGTGCCAGCAGGGCCGCGGTTCCTTTGTTCGAGACCCAGTACTTC. It specifies CASRAAVPLFETQYF. Together with reference TRBV7-9 and TRBJ2-5, the CDR3 gives the full variable domain: DTGVSQNPRHKITKRGQNVTFRCDPISEHNRLYWYRQTLGQGPEFLTYFQNEAQLEKSRLLSDRFSAERPKGSFSTLEIQRTEQGDSAMYLCASRAAVPLFETQYFGPGTRLLVL.

V gene TRBV6-1 combines with J gene TRBJ1-1, with D possibly being TRBD1 (6 bases). Germline CDR1 reads MNHNS; CDR2 reads SASEGT. The V end lost 6 bases, the J end lost 1 base, and 12 bases lay between the germline ends. This CDR3 has 14 residues. CDR3 protein: CASRPRGQNTEAFF. CDR3 coding DNA: TGTGCCAGCAGGCCTAGGGGACAGAACACTGAAGCTTTCTTT.

In this sample, this clone turned up once. The chain uses TRBV6-1 and TRBJ2-7, with 11 bases matching TRBD2. The CDR3 contains 15 residues. Germline V gives CDR1 MNHNS, CDR2 SASEGT. V trimming: 1 base; J trimming: 4 bases; junction bases outside the gene matches: 3. CDR3 region: CASSEEGTSGYEQYF. DNA of the CDR3: TGTGCCAGCAGTGAAGAGGGGACTAGCGGTTACGAGCAGTACTTC.

In this sample, this clone turned up once. The V call is TRBV27, the J call TRBJ2-7, with 9 bases matching TRBD2. CDR1 MNHEY and CDR2 SMNVEV come from the germline V gene (reference sequence). The CDR3 spans 15 residues. Trimming cost V 3 bases and J 3 bases; bases outside gene matches: 6. The CDR3 region has the DNA TGTGCCAGCAGTTTTCTGACTAGCGGATTCTACGAGCAGTACTTC. Protein: CASSFLTSGFYEQYF.

The chain combines TRBV10-3 with TRBJ2-3; D possibly corresponds to TRBD1 (5 bases). Germline V gene data show CDR1 as ENHRY and CDR2 as SYGVKD. This CDR3 region has 14 residues. The germline V and J ends were trimmed by 2 bases and 4 bases, with 10 bases remaining between them. CDR3 in amino acids: CAISEPDSSDTQYF. The CDR3 DNA sequence: TGTGCCATCAGTGAGCCCGACAGTTCAGATACGCAGTATTTT.

The chain carries TRBV27 and TRBJ2-3; no definite D call. The V end lost 4 bases, the J end lost 0 bases, and 5 bases lay between the germline ends. Germline V gene lookup returns CDR1 MNHEY and CDR2 SMNVEV (reference sequence). The CDR3 runs 13 residues. The CDR3: CASSSTSTDTQYF. In nucleotides, the CDR3 is TGTGCCAGCAGTTCCACAAGCACAGATACGCAGTATTTT.

The rearrangement uses TRBV29-1 and TRBJ2-1; 8 bases fit TRBD2. From germline, CDR1 is SQVTM and CDR2 ANQGSEA. The junction had 9 bases not matched to a gene; V was cut back by 2 bases and J by 6 bases. The CDR3 runs to 15 residues. CDR3 bases: TGCAGCGTTGAAACGGGACTAGGAGTAGGCAATGAGCAGTTCTTC. This sequence encodes CSVETGLGVGNEQFF.

By proportion, this clone is medium-sized. The rearrangement joins TRBV19 to TRBJ2-7; D is possibly TRBD2 (7 bases). The CDR3 is made up of 14 amino acids. The germline V and J ends were trimmed by 8 bases and 5 bases, with 19 bases remaining between them. Germline CDR1 reads LNHDA; CDR2 reads SQIVND (reference sequence). This chain's CDR3 is CASHRGGEIHEQYF. The DNA for the CDR3 is TGTGCCAGTCACCGAGGGGGGGAAATCCACGAGCAGTACTTC.

The chain has TRBV27 and TRBJ1-1, with D possibly TRBD1 on 6 matching bases. CDR3 length: 16 residues. The ends were cut back, 5 bases at V and 4 bases at J, with 20 bases in the middle. CDR1 and CDR2 from the germline V gene are MNHEY and SMNVEV (reference sequence). CDR3 amino acids: CASSPLGGGFGTEAFF. The DNA for the CDR3 is TGTGCCAGCAGTCCTCTAGGGGGAGGGTTCGGCACTGAAGCTTTCTTT.

This clone was seen once. The V gene is TRBV15, the J gene TRBJ1-1; D is perhaps TRBD1 (6 bases). Germline-derived CDR1 and CDR2 are LNHNV and YYDKDF (reference sequence). Trimming pared 3 bases from V and 0 bases from J, leaving 11 bases between. The CDR3 extends over 15 amino acids. The CDR3: CATSRARDMNTEAFF. The DNA of the CDR3 is TGTGCCACCAGCAGGGCCAGGGACATGAACACTGAAGCTTTCTTT. Variable domain in full (rest from reference TRBV15 and TRBJ1-1): DAMVIQNPRYQVTQFGKPVTLSCSQTLNHNVMYWYQQKSSQAPKLLFHYYDKDFNNEADTPDNFQSRRPNTSFCFLDIRSPGLGDTAMYLCATSRARDMNTEAFFGQGTRLTVV.

The V gene is TRBV5-7, the J gene TRBJ1-4, with D possibly TRBD1 on 6 matching bases. TRBV5-7 belongs to the ORF category, with a function that is uncertain. The CDR3 consists of 16 residues. V gave up 1 base and J gave up 7 bases, with 17 bases separating them. The CDR3 loop is CASSLSSVQGFEKLFF. CDR3 nucleotide sequence: TGTGCCAGCAGCTTGAGTTCTGTTCAGGGGTTTGAAAAACTGTTTTTT.

The chain has TRBV6-4 and TRBJ2-1, with TRBD2 matching over 11 bases. Germline CDR1 and CDR2: MRHNA and SNTAGT. This CDR3 has 14 residues. Trimming cost V 3 bases and J 6 bases; bases outside gene matches: 1. CDR3 amino acids: CASSELAGGNEQFF. The CDR3 DNA sequence: TGTGCCAGCAGTGAGCTAGCGGGGGGCAATGAGCAGTTCTTC.

This rearrangement joins TRBV27 to TRBJ2-1; 7 nucleotides agree with TRBD1. Germline V lookup: CDR1 MNHEY, CDR2 SMNVEV (reference sequence). The CDR3 length is 14 residues. V was clipped by 8 bases and J by 12 bases; unmatched bases: 16. DNA for the CDR3: TGTGCCAGCTCTCCCGGGACAGTCTCCCGGGGGCAGTTCTTC. Amino acids: CASSPGTVSRGQFF.